This is a list of T cell receptor beta chains from one sample in a study of T cell repertoires in cytomegalovirus infection. TCRdb re-called the reads through MiXCR, storing one row per CDR3 protein. Of more than 150,000 distinct CDR3 sequences listed, around 22% are singletons. The sample comprised PBMCs. These receptors originate from a human donor in good health (CMV status not recorded). Some clones in this sample may be carry-over from other donors' samples. The CDR3 runs from the conserved cysteine through the conserved F or W. A D gene is named only where the DNA matches it firmly. Expanded clones are given a class, and other clones once, few, many or no size at all.

v_call	clone_size	d_call	j_call	cdr3_aa	cdr3_nt
TRBV27	-	-	TRBJ2-7	CASSLARAGEQYF	TGTGCCAGCAGTTTGGCCAGGGCGGGCGAGCAGTACTTC
TRBV30	few	TRBD1	TRBJ2-7	CASTGGGYEQYF	TGTGCCTCGACAGGGGGCGGATACGAGCAGTACTTC
TRBV29-1	-	-	TRBJ2-3	CSVALTDTQYF	TGCAGCGTTGCTCTGACAGATACGCAGTATTTT
TRBV7-2	few	-	TRBJ1-1	CASSSPGRNTEAFF	TGTGCCAGCAGCTCCCCCGGGAGGAACACTGAAGCTTTCTTT
TRBV5-4	-	TRBD1	TRBJ1-1	CGSGPGQGNTEAFF	TGTGGCAGCGGCCCAGGACAGGGGAACACTGAAGCTTTCTTT
TRBV24-1	-	TRBD1	TRBJ1-5	CATRDRGANQPQHF	TGTGCCACCAGAGACAGGGGAGCGAATCAGCCCCAGCATTTT
TRBV6-1	few	TRBD2	TRBJ2-3	CASSYAGGPGTDTQYF	TGTGCCAGCAGTTATGCGGGAGGGCCCGGCACAGATACGCAGTATTTT
TRBV28	-	-	TRBJ1-2	CVSFGLGVNGYTF	TGTGTCAGTTTCGGTTTAGGGGTTAATGGCTACACCTTC
TRBV7-9	few	TRBD1	TRBJ2-2	CASSWPGQGSVELFF	TGTGCCAGCAGCTGGCCGGGACAGGGATCGGTGGAGCTGTTTTTT
TRBV7-9	few	-	TRBJ1-2	CASSSDEGYTF	TGTGCCAGCAGCAGTGACGAGGGCTACACCTTC
TRBV7-9	few	-	TRBJ1-2	CASSLRYLYTF	TGTGCCAGCAGCTTAAGATACCTCTACACCTTC
TRBV5-1	-	-	TRBJ2-7	CASSEPGKTDYEQYF	TGCGCCAGCAGCGAACCGGGAAAAACCGACTACGAGCAGTACTTC
TRBV6-6	-	-	TRBJ2-3	CASSHSGSTDTQYF	TGTGCCAGCAGTCACAGCGGTAGCACAGATACGCAGTATTTT
TRBV28	-	TRBD2	TRBJ2-1	CASSLSGRARNEQFF	TGTGCCAGCAGTTTGAGCGGGAGGGCCCGCAATGAGCAGTTCTTC
TRBV7-2	many	-	TRBJ1-5	CASSPNGGNQPQHF	TGTGCCAGCAGTCCTAACGGGGGCAATCAGCCCCAGCATTTT
TRBV7-2	many	-	TRBJ2-7	CASRFSVGSYEQYF	TGTGCCAGCAGATTCTCCGTCGGGTCTTACGAGCAGTACTTC
TRBV24-1	few	-	TRBJ2-3	CATSVTDTQYF	TGTGCCACCAGTGTTACAGATACGCAGTATTTT
TRBV7-9	-	-	TRBJ2-2	CASSLQQGKAGELFF	TGTGCCAGCAGCTTACAACAGGGAAAGGCCGGGGAGCTGTTTTTT
TRBV7-2	-	TRBD2	TRBJ2-1	CASSRDYVGYNEQFF	TGTGCCAGCAGCAGGGACTATGTGGGGTACAATGAGCAGTTCTTC
TRBV7-9	few	-	TRBJ2-7	CASSLVRSYEQYF	TGTGCCAGCAGCTTAGTTCGCAGCTACGAGCAGTACTTC
TRBV9	few	-	TRBJ2-5	CASSVVTGETQYF	TGTGCCAGCAGCGTAGTAACGGGAGAGACCCAGTACTTC
TRBV7-9	many	TRBD1	TRBJ1-5	CASSSTGKNNQPQHF	TGTGCCAGCAGCTCGACAGGGAAGAACAATCAGCCCCAGCATTTT
TRBV2	-	-	TRBJ2-7	CASSEVQVPSSYEQYF	TGTGCCAGCAGTGAAGTGCAGGTGCCCAGCTCCTACGAGCAGTACTTC
TRBV5-4	few	TRBD2	TRBJ2-2	CASSLGGTSGIHTGELFF	TGTGCCAGCAGCCTGGGGGGAACTAGCGGGATACACACCGGGGAGCTGTTTTTT
TRBV28	-	-	TRBJ2-5	CASSSDGRTQYF	TGTGCCAGCAGTTCCGATGGGCGGACCCAGTACTTC
TRBV4-1	many	TRBD1	TRBJ2-3	CASSQDSPGQGTDTQYF	TGCGCCAGCAGCCAAGATTCTCCGGGACAGGGGACAGATACGCAGTATTTT